A selection of T cell receptor beta chains follows, all from one sample in a study of blood T cell repertoires in COVID-19. Measured with immunoSEQ multiplex PCR; TCRdb has only the in-frame clones, and not every one. The profile covers around 100,000 clones, with 87% appearing a single time and roughly 14% taken by the ten largest. Sequencing was done on a sample of peripheral blood. Every receptor here comes from a human donor in a cohort sampled during active COVID-19. The CDR3 runs from the conserved cysteine through the conserved F or W. The order of the fields is CDR3 length, clone size, J gene, V gene, D gene, CDR3 protein, CDR3 DNA. The D gene is left open where the match is weak. The size field is filled for only some rows; it gives once, few, many or a size class.

16	few	TRBJ2-7	TRBV24-1	TRBD2	CATSDLTSGEDYEQYF	TGTGCCACCAGTGACCTGACTAGCGGGGAGGACTACGAGCAGTACTTC
13	.	TRBJ1-1	TRBV5-6	TRBD1	CASSFRRGRQAFF	TGTGCCAGCAGCTTCCGGAGGGGGCGTCAAGCTTTCTTT
15	.	TRBJ1-6	TRBV27	.	CASSLRDSYNSPLHF	TGTGCCAGCAGTTTGCGGGACTCCTATAATTCACCCCTCCACTTT
16	.	TRBJ1-2	TRBV4-3	.	CASSQVIQSVMGGYTF	TGCGCCAGCAGCCAAGTTATCCAAAGTGTGATGGGCGGCTACACCTTC
17	.	TRBJ2-2	TRBV4-3	TRBD2	CASSQEGAGPNTGELFF	TGCGCCAGCAGCCAAGAGGGAGCGGGGCCGAACACCGGGGAGCTGTTTTTT
17	.	TRBJ2-1	TRBV5-1	TRBD2	CASSLGPSGDLYNEQFF	TGCGCCAGCAGCTTGGGGCCTAGCGGAGACCTTTACAATGAGCAGTTCTTC
14	.	TRBJ2-1	TRBV5-1	TRBD2	CASSRTSGYNEQFF	TGCGCCAGCAGCCGGACTAGCGGTTACAATGAGCAGTTCTTC
13	.	TRBJ1-4	TRBV12-3/TRBV12-4	.	CASSFTGGEKLFF	TGTGCCAGCAGTTTTACAGGTGGGGAAAAACTGTTTTTT
11	.	TRBJ1-2	TRBV2	.	CASSPARGYTF	TGTGCCAGCAGTCCTGCGAGAGGCTACACCTTC
14	.	TRBJ2-5	TRBV14	.	CASSQGRGQETQYF	TGTGCCAGCAGCCAAGGAAGGGGGCAAGAGACCCAGTACTTC
16	.	TRBJ2-1	TRBV9	TRBD2	CASSFQTSGGNNEQFF	TGTGCCAGCAGCTTTCAGACTAGCGGGGGAAACAATGAGCAGTTCTTC
14	.	TRBJ1-2	TRBV11-1	.	CASSPTTGSYGYTF	TGTGCCAGCAGTCCTACCACAGGGAGCTATGGCTACACCTTC
13	.	TRBJ2-7	TRBV5-1	.	CASSSGPTYEQYF	TGCGCCAGCAGCTCTGGGCCTACCTACGAGCAGTACTTC
16	.	TRBJ1-5	TRBV6-6	TRBD1	CASSYSTTGENQPQHF	TGTGCCAGCAGTTACTCGACGACAGGGGAAAATCAGCCCCAGCATTTT
15	.	TRBJ1-1	TRBV14	.	CASSQDEWGLTEAFF	TGTGCCAGCAGCCAAGACGAATGGGGGCTCACTGAAGCTTTCTTT
17	.	TRBJ2-1	TRBV14	TRBD1	CASSLYTGTGAYNEQFF	TGTGCCAGCAGCCTATATACCGGGACAGGGGCCTACAATGAGCAGTTCTTC
16	many	TRBJ2-1	TRBV4-2	.	CASSQDPEGRNNEQFF	TGTGCCAGCAGCCAAGATCCGGAGGGGAGAAACAATGAGCAGTTCTTC
14	.	TRBJ1-1	TRBV7-9	.	CASSSGGTNTEAFF	TGTGCCAGCAGCTCGGGAGGGACGAACACTGAAGCTTTCTTT
13	.	TRBJ2-7	TRBV5-8	.	CATSSTESSGQYF	TGTGCCACCTCTTCTACTGAGAGCTCCGGGCAGTACTTC
17	.	TRBJ1-1	TRBV12-2	.	CASRLGVTSPPNTEAFF	TGTGCAAGTCGCTTAGGCGTGACTAGTCCCCCGAACACTGAAGCTTTCTTT
14	.	TRBJ2-3	TRBV5-5	TRBD1	CASSLVGDRDTQYF	TGTGCCAGCAGCTTGGTTGGGGACAGGGATACGCAGTATTTT
15	many	TRBJ2-3	TRBV7-2	TRBD2	CASSLGVAGRDTQYF	TGTGCCAGCAGCCTAGGGGTAGCGGGACGGGATACGCAGTATTTT
16	once	TRBJ2-1	TRBV7-9	.	CASSSSRGARLHEQFF	TGTGCCAGCAGCTCAAGTCGGGGGGCGCGATTACATGAGCAGTTCTTC
16	once	TRBJ2-7	TRBV23-1	TRBD2	CASSQSHSGGEYEQYF	TGCGCCAGCAGTCAATCTCATTCGGGGGGGGAATACGAGCAGTACTTC
15	.	TRBJ2-1	TRBV27	TRBD2	CASSLLAGDVAEQFF	TGTGCCAGCAGTTTATTAGCGGGAGACGTTGCTGAGCAGTTCTTC
15	.	TRBJ1-2	TRBV4-1	TRBD1	CASTTGQGAIYGYTF	TGCGCCAGCACCACCGGACAGGGTGCCATCTATGGCTACACCTTC
12	.	TRBJ2-3	TRBV9	.	CASSVDAGTQYF	TGTGCCAGCAGCGTAGACGCGGGTACGCAGTATTTT
16	.	TRBJ1-5	TRBV19	.	CASSIGAVRGNQPQHF	TGTGCCAGTAGTATAGGAGCAGTCCGGGGCAATCAGCCCCAGCATTTT
15	.	TRBJ2-7	TRBV3-1/TRBV3-2	TRBD2	CASSQGLAGGYEQYF	TGTGCCAGCAGCCAAGGACTAGCGGGCGGCTACGAGCAGTACTTC
13	.	TRBJ1-5	TRBV7-9	.	CASSPGQNQPQHF	TGTGCCAGCAGCCCCGGACAGAATCAGCCCCAGCATTTT
14	.	TRBJ1-1	TRBV28	TRBD1	CASREGQLNTEAFF	TGTGCCAGCAGGGAGGGACAGCTAAACACTGAAGCTTTCTTT
16	.	TRBJ2-1	TRBV6-5	.	CASSYSGTGAYNEQFF	TGTGCCAGCAGTTACTCGGGGACGGGGGCCTACAATGAGCAGTTCTTC
14	.	TRBJ2-1	TRBV29-1	TRBD1	CSVRDRGRLGEQFF	TGCAGCGTTCGGGACAGGGGACGGCTAGGTGAGCAGTTCTTC
17	few	TRBJ2-1	TRBV7-9	.	CASSPGGAGNSYNEQFF	TGTGCCAGCAGCCCTGGAGGGGCAGGCAACTCCTACAATGAGCAGTTCTTC
19	.	TRBJ1-5	TRBV10-1	.	CASSESSVGRVARNQPQHF	TGCGCCAGCAGTGAGTCGTCGGTCGGTCGGGTTGCAAGGAATCAGCCCCAGCATTTT
14	.	TRBJ2-3	TRBV6-5	.	CASNQGSSAATQYF	TGTGCCAGCAACCAGGGTTCTAGCGCGGCTACGCAGTATTTT
13	.	TRBJ2-5	TRBV19	.	CASTKGPQETQYF	TGTGCCAGTACGAAGGGGCCGCAAGAGACCCAGTACTTC
15	once	TRBJ1-2	TRBV4-1	.	CASSQDQVTAYGYTF	TGCGCCAGCAGCCAAGATCAGGTTACAGCTTATGGCTACACCTTC
14	.	TRBJ1-2	TRBV3-1/TRBV3-2	TRBD1	CASSQAGTGFGYTF	TGTGCCAGCAGCCAAGCCGGGACAGGGTTTGGCTACACCTTC
14	.	TRBJ2-7	TRBV7-8	.	CASSLGGLAVEQYF	TGTGCCAGCAGCTTAGGGGGTCTAGCAGTCGAGCAGTACTTC
15	.	TRBJ2-7	TRBV11-2	.	CASSLRLAISYEQYF	TGTGCCAGCAGCTTAAGGCTAGCTATCTCCTACGAGCAGTACTTC
15	once	TRBJ2-7	TRBV5-1	TRBD1	CASSGTTGLSDEQYF	TGCGCCAGCAGCGGGACGACAGGGTTGTCAGACGAGCAGTACTTC
15	.	TRBJ1-1	TRBV19	TRBD1	CASSPTQGMNTEAFF	TGTGCCAGTAGTCCAACACAGGGGATGAACACTGAAGCTTTCTTT
13	.	TRBJ1-1	TRBV3-1/TRBV3-2	.	CASSQETGMGAFF	TGTGCCAGCAGCCAAGAAACAGGGATGGGGGCTTTCTTT
16	.	TRBJ2-1	TRBV28	.	CASSLLGAKGLNEQFF	TGTGCCAGCAGCCTCCTCGGTGCAAAGGGGCTCAATGAGCAGTTCTTC
14	.	TRBJ2-1	TRBV18	TRBD2	CASSPGLAGNEQFF	TGTGCCAGCTCACCGGGACTAGCGGGAAATGAGCAGTTCTTC
15	.	TRBJ2-3	TRBV6-1	.	CASSEYQGKADTQYF	TGTGCCAGCAGTGAATATCAGGGTAAGGCAGATACGCAGTATTTT
15	once	TRBJ2-3	TRBV6-2/TRBV6-3	TRBD1	CASSYSRTGPDTQYF	TGTGCCAGCAGTTACTCGAGGACAGGGCCAGATACGCAGTATTTT
13	.	TRBJ1-5	TRBV6-6	.	CASEGASNQPQHF	TGTGCCAGCGAAGGGGCAAGCAATCAGCCCCAGCATTTT
18	few	TRBJ2-4	TRBV4-3	TRBD2	CATLSPSGRTLAKNIQYF	TGCGCCACCCTCAGCCCCAGCGGGAGGACCCTAGCCAAAAACATTCAGTACTTC
17	once	TRBJ2-5	TRBV2	TRBD1	CASSERQGANLGETQYF	TGTGCCAGCAGTGAACGGCAGGGGGCGAATCTTGGGGAGACCCAGTACTTC
14	.	TRBJ2-3	TRBV28	TRBD2	CASIAGGGMYTQYF	TGTGCCAGTATTGCGGGAGGGGGGATGTATACGCAGTATTTT
15	.	TRBJ1-2	TRBV5-6	.	CASSPQVLANYGYTF	TGTGCCAGCAGCCCCCAGGTATTGGCTAACTATGGCTACACCTTC
12	.	TRBJ2-1	TRBV21-1	.	CATGTGYNEQFF	TGTGCCACCGGGACAGGGTACAATGAGCAGTTCTTC
17	many	TRBJ1-4	TRBV10-2	TRBD1	CASSENVRGLANEKLFF	TGCGCCAGCAGTGAGAACGTCAGGGGGCTTGCTAATGAAAAACTGTTTTTT
15	.	TRBJ2-1	TRBV27	TRBD1	CASSAGQGPSYEQFF	TGTGCCAGCAGTGCGGGACAGGGGCCAAGTTATGAGCAGTTCTTC